This TCR beta chain appears in the sequencing data of a study of T cell responses to AZD1222 COVID-19 vaccine. Regarding the study as a whole: Repertoire sampling occurred only after the peak T cell response.

In regard to this clone: Its matching antigen is unknown.

This table comes from immunoSEQ multiplex PCR, and its TCRdb copy is limited to in-frame clones, with some not included. The repertoire includes approximately 210,000 clones, about nine tenths of them detected once, and nearly 3.5% sits in the top ten. Germline loops: CDR1 LGHNA, CDR2 YNFKEQ. The ends were cut back, 5 bases at V and 7 bases at J, with 14 bases in the middle. The CDR3 runs to 14 residues. The sample consisted of peripheral blood, taken 28 days after the second AZD1222 dose. The sequence was collected from an adult who received the AZD1222 COVID-19 vaccine. The V gene is TRBV4-2, the J gene TRBJ2-2, with D perhaps matching TRBD2 (6 bases). CDR3 in amino acids: CASSWGEMDGELFF. DNA for the CDR3: TGTGCCAGCAGCTGGGGGGAGATGGACGGGGAGCTGTTTTTT.